This section outlines one T cell receptor (beta chain) sequence together with its context. The data were produced by immunoSEQ multiplex PCR, yet TCRdb's version contains in-frame clones alone and is incomplete. In the table there are under 2,000,000 clones, less than 95% of which are singletons. Naive CD8 cells lacked CD45RO, underwent positive selection for CCR7 and left out terminally differentiated effector memory CD45RA+ cells. The data derive from a study of shared clonotypes between healthy human individuals. The CDR3 consists of 12 residues. Deletions cut 2 bases from V and 14 bases from J, with 12 bases between. Germline assignment: CDR1 SEHNR and CDR2 FQNEAQ (reference sequence).

The rearrangement joins TRBV7-9 to TRBJ2-2; D gene ambiguous. This sequence was found in a man in his late teens or twenties in good health. Sample: naive CD8+ T cells sorted from blood. The CDR3 bases are TGTGCCAGCAGCTTAATCGGCACCTCTCTGTTTTTT. This translates into CASSLIGTSLFF. The variable domain in full, completed from reference TRBV7-9 and TRBJ2-2, reads DTGVSQNPRHKITKRGQNVTFRCDPISEHNRLYWYRQTLGQGPEFLTYFQNEAQLEKSRLLSDRFSAERPKGSFSTLEIQRTEQGDSAMYLCASSLIGTSLFFGEGSRLTVL.